This record concerns one TCR beta chain sequence. The antigen is unknown. Other DNA sequences in the sample encode the same CDR3. Data came from immunoSEQ multiplex PCR; TCRdb stores just in-frame clones and leaves some out. The table includes about 50,000 clones, approximately 89% detected once. The sample is drawn from a study of Tregs in tolerant kidney transplant recipients. Findings and limits, study-wide: Some patients' samples used different primers over time, so nucleotide sequences weren't comparable. Tolerant patients' donor-specific Tregs expanded beyond overall Tregs, suggesting antigen-driven growth.

Mixed chimerism was transient after nonmyeloablative marrow transplants from related graft donors. Unstimulated Tregs (CD4+CD25+CD127-) and CD4+CD25- non-Tregs were sorted from PBMCs. CDR1 and CDR2 from the germline V gene are SGDLS and YYNGEE. CDR3 length: 15 residues. With 0 bases removed from V and 0 bases from J, the gap between germline ends came to 10 bases. Sequencing was performed on CD8+ T cells from blood (PBMCs), taken 12 months after the transplant. The chain carries TRBV9 and TRBJ2-7, with D possibly being TRBD2 (6 bases). This clonotype was obtained from a human patient who received a combined kidney and bone marrow transplant. Some T cells may originate from the graft donor. The CDR3 protein is CASSVGGGTSYEQYF. The DNA of the CDR3 is TGTGCCAGCAGCGTAGGGGGCGGGACCTCCTACGAGCAGTACTTC.